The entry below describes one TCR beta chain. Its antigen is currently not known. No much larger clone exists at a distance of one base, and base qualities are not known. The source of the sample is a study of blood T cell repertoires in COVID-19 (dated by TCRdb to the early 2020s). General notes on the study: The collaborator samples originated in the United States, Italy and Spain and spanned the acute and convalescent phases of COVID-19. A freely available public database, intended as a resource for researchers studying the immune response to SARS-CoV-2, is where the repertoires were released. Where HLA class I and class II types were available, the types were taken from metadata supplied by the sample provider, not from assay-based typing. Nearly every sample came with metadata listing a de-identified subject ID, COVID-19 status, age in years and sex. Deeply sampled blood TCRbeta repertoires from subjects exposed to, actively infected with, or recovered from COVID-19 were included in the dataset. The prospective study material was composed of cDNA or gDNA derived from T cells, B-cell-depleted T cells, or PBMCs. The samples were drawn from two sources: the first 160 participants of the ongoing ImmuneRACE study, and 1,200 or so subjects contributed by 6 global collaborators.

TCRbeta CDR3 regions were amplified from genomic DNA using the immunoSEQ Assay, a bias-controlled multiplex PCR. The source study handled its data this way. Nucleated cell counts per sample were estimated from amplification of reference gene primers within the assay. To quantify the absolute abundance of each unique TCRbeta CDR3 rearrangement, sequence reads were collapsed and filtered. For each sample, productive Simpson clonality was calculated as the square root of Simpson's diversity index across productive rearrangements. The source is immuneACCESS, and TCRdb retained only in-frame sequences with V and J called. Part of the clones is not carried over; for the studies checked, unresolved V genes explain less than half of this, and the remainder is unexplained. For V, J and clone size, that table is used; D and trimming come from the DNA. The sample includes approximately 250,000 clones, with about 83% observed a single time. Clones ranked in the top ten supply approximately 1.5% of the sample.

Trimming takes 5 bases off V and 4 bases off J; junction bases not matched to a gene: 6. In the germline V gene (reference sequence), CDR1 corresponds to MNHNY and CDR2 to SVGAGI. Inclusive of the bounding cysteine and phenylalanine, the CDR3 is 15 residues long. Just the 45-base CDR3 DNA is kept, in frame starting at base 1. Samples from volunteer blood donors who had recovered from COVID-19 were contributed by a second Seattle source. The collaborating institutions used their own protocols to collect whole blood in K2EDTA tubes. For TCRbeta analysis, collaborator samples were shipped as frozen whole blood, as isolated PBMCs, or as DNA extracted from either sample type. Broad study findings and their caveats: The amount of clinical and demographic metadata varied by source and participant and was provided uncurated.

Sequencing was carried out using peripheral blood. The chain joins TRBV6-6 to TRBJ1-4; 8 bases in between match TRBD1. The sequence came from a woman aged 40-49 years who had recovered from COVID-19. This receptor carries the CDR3 CASSTRGQGNEKLFF. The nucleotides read TGTGCCAGCAGTACCCGCGGACAGGGTAATGAAAAACTGTTTTTT.